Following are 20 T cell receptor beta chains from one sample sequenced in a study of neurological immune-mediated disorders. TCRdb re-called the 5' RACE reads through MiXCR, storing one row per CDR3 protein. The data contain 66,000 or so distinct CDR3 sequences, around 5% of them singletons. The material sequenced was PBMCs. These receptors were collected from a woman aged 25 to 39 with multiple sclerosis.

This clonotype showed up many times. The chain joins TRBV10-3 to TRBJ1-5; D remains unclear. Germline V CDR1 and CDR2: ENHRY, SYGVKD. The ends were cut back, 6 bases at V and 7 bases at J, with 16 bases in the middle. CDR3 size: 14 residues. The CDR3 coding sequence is TGTGCCATCAGAGCGACTGGGGTAGGACAGCCCCAGCATTTT. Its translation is CAIRATGVGQPQHF.

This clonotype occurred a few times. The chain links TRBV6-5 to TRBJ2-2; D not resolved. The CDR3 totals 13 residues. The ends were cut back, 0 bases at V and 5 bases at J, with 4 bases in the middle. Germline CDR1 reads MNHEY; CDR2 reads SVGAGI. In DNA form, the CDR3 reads TGTGCCAGCAGTTACTCTCCAACCGGGGAGCTGTTTTTT. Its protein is CASSYSPTGELFF.

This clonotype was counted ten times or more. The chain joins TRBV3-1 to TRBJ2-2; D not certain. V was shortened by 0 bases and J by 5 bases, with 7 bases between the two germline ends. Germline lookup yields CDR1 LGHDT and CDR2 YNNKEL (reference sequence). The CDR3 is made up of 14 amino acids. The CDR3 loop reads CASSQDGNTGELFF. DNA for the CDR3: TGTGCCAGCAGCCAAGATGGGAATACCGGGGAGCTGTTTTTT.

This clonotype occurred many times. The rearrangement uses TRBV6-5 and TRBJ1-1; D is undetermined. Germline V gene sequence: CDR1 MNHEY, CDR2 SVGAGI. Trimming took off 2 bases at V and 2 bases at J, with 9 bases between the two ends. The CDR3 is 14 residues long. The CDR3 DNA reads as TGTGCCAGCAGTTACGGGAGACTCAACACTGAAGCTTTCTTT. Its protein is CASSYGRLNTEAFF.

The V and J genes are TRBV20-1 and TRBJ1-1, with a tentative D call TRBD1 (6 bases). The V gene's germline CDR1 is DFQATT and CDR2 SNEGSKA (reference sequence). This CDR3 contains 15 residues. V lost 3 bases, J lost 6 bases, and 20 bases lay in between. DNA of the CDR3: TGCAGTGCTAGGGATCCCCGGTTGGGGGGCCCTGAAGCTTTCTTT. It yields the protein CSARDPRLGGPEAFF.

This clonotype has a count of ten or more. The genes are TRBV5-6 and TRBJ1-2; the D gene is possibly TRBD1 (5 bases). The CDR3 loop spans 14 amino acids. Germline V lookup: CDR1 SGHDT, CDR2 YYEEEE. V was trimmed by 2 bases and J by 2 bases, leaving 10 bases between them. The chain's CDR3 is CASSFPDRNYGYTF. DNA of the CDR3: TGTGCCAGCAGCTTTCCCGACAGAAACTATGGCTACACCTTC.

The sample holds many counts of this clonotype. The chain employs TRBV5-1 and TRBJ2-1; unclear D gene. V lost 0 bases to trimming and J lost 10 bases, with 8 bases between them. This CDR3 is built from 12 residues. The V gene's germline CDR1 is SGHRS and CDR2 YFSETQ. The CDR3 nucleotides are TGCGCCAGCAGCTTGGATAGAGGCGAGCAGTTCTTC. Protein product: CASSLDRGEQFF.

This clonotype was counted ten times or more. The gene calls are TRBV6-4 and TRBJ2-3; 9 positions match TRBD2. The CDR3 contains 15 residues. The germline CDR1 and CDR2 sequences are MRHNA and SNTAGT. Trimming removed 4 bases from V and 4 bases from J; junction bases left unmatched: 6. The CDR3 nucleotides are TGTGCCAGCAGTGGGGTCGGCGGGGGGGCAGATACGCAGTATTTT. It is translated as CASSGVGGGADTQYF.

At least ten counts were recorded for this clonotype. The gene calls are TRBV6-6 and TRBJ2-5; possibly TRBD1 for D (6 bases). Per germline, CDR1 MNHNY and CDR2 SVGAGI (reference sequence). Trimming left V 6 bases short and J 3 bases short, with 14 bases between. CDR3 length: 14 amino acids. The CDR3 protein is CASRRSGAEETQYF. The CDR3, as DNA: TGTGCCAGCAGAAGATCAGGGGCAGAAGAGACCCAGTACTTC.

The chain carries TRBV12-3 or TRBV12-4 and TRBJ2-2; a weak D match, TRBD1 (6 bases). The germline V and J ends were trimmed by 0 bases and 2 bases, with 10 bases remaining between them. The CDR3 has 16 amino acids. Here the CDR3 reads CASSLAGARNTGELFF. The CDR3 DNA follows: TGTGCCAGCAGTTTAGCGGGGGCGAGAAACACCGGGGAGCTGTTTTTT.

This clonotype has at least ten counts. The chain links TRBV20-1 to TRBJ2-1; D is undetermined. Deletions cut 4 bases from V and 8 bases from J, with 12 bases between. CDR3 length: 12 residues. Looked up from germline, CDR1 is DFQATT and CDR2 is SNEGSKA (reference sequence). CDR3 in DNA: TGCAGTGCTACCGAGAACTTGGATGAGCAGTTCTTC. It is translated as CSATENLDEQFF.

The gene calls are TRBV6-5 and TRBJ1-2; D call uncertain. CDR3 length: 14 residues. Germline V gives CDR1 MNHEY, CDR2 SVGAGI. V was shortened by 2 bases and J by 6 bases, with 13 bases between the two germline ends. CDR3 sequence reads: CASSYARAEDGYTF. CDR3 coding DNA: TGTGCCAGCAGTTACGCCCGGGCCGAGGATGGCTACACCTTC.

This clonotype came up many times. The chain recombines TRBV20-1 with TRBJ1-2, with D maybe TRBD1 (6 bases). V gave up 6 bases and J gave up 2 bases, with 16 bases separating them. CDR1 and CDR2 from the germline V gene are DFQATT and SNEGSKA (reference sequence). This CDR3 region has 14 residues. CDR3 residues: CSARDVGQNYGYTF. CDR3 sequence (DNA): TGCAGTGCCCGAGATGTCGGACAGAACTATGGCTACACCTTC.

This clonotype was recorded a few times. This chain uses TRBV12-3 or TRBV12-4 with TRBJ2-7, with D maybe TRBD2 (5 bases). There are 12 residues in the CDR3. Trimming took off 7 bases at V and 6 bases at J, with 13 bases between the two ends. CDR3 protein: CASTASSREQYF. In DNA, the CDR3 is TGTGCCAGCACCGCTTCTAGCCGCGAGCAGTACTTC.

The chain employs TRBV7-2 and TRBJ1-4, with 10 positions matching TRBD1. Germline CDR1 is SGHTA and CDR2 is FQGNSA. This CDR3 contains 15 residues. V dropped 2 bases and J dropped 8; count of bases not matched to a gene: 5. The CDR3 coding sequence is TGTGCCAGCAGCTTACGACAGGGGGCGGCGGAAAAACTGTTTTTT. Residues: CASSLRQGAAEKLFF.

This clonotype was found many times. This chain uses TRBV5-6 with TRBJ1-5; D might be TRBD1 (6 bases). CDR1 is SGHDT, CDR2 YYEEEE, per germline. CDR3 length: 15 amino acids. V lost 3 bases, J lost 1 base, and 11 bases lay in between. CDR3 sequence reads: CASSSQGNSNQPQHF. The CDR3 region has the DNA TGTGCCAGCAGCTCCCAGGGGAACAGCAATCAGCCCCAGCATTTT.

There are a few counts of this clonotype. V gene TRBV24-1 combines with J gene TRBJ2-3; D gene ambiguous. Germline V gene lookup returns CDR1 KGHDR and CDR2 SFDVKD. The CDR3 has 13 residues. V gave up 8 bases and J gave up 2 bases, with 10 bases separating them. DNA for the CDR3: TGTGCCACCACCGGTTCCAACACAGATACGCAGTATTTT. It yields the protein CATTGSNTDTQYF.

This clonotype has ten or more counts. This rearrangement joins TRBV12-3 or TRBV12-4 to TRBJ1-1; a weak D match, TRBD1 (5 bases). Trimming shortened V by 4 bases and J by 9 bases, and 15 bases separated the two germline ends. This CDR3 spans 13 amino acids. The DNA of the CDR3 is TGTGCCAGCAGTTCCGGGACGGAATTTAAAGCTTTCTTT. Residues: CASSSGTEFKAFF.

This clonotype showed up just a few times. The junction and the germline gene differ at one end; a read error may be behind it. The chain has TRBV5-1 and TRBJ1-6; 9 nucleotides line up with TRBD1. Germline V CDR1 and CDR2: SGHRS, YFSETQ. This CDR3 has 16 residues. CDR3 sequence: CASTGGDRAENSPLNF. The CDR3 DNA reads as TGCGCCAGCACTGGGGGGGACAGGGCGGAGAATTCACCCCTCAACTTT.

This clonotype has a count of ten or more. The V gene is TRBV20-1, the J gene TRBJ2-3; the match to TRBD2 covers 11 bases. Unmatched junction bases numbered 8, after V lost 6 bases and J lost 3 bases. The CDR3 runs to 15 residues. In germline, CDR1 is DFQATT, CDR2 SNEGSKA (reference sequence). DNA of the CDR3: TGCAGTGCCTCACCGACTAGCGGGGTAACAGATACGCAGTATTTT. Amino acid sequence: CSASPTSGVTDTQYF.